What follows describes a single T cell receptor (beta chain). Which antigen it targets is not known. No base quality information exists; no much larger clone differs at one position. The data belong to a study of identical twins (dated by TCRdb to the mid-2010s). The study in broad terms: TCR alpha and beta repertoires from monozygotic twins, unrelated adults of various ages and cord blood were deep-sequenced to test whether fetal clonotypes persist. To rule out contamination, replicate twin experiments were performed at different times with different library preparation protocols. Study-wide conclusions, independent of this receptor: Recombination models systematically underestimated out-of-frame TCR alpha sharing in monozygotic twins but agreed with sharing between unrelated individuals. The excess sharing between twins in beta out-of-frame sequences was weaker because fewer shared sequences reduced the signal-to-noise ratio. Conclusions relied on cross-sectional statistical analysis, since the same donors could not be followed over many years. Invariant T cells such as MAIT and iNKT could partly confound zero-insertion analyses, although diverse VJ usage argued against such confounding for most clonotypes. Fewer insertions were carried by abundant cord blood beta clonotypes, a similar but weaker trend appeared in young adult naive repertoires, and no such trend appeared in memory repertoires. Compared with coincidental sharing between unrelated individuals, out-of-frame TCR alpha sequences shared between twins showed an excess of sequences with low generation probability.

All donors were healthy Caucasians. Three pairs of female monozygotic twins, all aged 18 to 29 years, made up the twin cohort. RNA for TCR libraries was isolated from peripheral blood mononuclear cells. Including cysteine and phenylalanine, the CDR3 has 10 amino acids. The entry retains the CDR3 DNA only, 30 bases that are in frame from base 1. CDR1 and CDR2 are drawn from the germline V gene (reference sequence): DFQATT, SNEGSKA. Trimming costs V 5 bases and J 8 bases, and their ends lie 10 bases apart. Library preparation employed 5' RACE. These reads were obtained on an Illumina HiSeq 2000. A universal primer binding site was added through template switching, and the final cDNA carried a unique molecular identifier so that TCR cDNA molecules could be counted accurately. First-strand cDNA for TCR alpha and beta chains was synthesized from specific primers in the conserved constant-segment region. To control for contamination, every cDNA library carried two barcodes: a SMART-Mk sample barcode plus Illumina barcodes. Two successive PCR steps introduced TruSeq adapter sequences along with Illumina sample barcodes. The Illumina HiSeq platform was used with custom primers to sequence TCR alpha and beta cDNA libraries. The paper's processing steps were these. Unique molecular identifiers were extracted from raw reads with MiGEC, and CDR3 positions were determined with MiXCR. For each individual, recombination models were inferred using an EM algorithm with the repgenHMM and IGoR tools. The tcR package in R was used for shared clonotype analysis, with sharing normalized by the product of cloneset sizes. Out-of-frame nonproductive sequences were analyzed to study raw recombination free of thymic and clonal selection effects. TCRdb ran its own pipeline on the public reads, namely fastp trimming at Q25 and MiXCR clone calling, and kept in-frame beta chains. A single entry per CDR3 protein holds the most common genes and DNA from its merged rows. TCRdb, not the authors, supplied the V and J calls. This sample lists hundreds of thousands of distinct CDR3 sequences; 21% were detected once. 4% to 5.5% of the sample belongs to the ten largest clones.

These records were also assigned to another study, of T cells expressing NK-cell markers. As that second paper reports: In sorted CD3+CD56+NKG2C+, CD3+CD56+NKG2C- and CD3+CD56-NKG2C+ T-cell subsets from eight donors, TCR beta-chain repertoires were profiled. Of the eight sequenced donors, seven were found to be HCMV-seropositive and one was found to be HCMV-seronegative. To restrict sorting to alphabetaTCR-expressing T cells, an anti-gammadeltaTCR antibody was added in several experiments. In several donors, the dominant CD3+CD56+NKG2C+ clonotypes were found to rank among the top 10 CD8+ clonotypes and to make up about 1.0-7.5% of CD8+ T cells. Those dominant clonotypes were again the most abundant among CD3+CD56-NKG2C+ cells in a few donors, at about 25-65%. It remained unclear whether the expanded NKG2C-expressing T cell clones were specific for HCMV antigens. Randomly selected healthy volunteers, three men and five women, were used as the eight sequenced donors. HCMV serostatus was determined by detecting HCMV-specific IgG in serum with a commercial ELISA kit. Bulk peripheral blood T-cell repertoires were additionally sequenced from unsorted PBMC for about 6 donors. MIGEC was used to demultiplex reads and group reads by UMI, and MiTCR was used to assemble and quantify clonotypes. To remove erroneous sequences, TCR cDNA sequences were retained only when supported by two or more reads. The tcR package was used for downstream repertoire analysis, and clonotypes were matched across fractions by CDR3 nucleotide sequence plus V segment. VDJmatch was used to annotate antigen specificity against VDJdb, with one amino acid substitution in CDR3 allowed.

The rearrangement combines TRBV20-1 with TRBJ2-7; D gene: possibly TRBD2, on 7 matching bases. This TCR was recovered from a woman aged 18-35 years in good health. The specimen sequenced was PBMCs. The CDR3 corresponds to CSAGRDKQYF. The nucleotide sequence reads TGCAGTGCTGGGAGGGACAAGCAGTACTTC.